Sequencing of this T cell receptor (beta chain) was carried out in a study of identical twins. V lost 5 bases, J lost 4 bases, and 6 bases lay in between. The CDR3 runs 11 residues. Germline loops: CDR1 SGHAT, CDR2 FQNNGV. TCRdb re-called the 5' RACE reads through MiXCR, storing one row per CDR3 protein. The repertoire holds 400,000 to 600,000 distinct CDR3 sequences, around 22% seen once, with approximately 0.48% in the top ten. These records were also assigned to another study, of yellow fever vaccine responses in identical twins.

This sequence was found in a woman aged 18-35 years in good health. Input material: CD4+ T cells sorted from blood. This chain joins TRBV11-2 and TRBJ2-7; D is unclear. The CDR3 sequence is CASSVQYEQYV. DNA of the CDR3: TGTGCCAGCAGCGTACAATACGAGCAGTACGTC.